This record looks at one T cell receptor beta chain sequence and its context. Participant reports of clinical history set cohort assignment. This entry belongs to a study of blood T cell repertoires in COVID-19. Study-level background: Sample material is recorded as cDNA or gDNA derived from T cells, B-cell-depleted T cells, or PBMCs.

Authors' methods: Estimated nucleated cell counts came from reference gene primer amplification. Some clones are missing from TCRdb's copy, which holds only in-frame ones; the method was immunoSEQ multiplex PCR. V, J and clone size reflect that table, while D and trimming were determined from the DNA. Here the sample spans a few hundred thousand clones, 85% to 90% being singletons. V was shortened by 7 bases and J by 0 bases, with 13 bases between the two germline ends. This CDR3 spans 16 amino acids. The germline gives CDR1 MNHEY, CDR2 SMNVEV (reference sequence). Sequenced: PBMCs or T cells enriched from blood (not recorded which). The chain uses TRBV27 and TRBJ1-6; TRBD1 is a possible D gene (5 bases). The TCR comes from a woman aged 50 to 60 who had recovered from COVID-19. DNA for the CDR3: TGTGCCAGCACCCCGGGGGAAAGCTCCTATAATTCACCCCTCCACTTT. The encoded protein is CASTPGESSYNSPLHF.